This TCR beta chain was profiled in a study of blood T cell repertoires in COVID-19 (dated by TCRdb to the early 2020s). Concerning the study at large: The collaborator samples originated in the United States, Italy and Spain and spanned the acute and convalescent phases of COVID-19. The material from the prospective study consisted of cDNA or gDNA derived from T cells, B-cell-depleted T cells, or PBMCs. Deeply sampled blood TCRbeta repertoires from subjects exposed to, actively infected with, or recovered from COVID-19 were included in the dataset. The repertoires were released in a freely available public database meant as a resource for research on the immune response to SARS-CoV-2. The samples were drawn from the first 160 participants of the ongoing ImmuneRACE study and from some 1,300 subjects provided by 6 global collaborators. Nearly every sample came with metadata listing a de-identified subject ID, COVID-19 status, age in years and sex. Where available, HLA class I and class II types were taken from metadata supplied by the sample provider and were not determined by assay-based typing. Findings and caveats that apply to the study as a whole: The amount of clinical and demographic metadata varied by source and participant and was provided uncurated.

Participants in the prospective study were aged about 18 to 95 years, lived in about two dozen United States geographic areas, and enrolled through a virtual design. Cohort assignment in the prospective study relied on participant-reported clinical history from a screening survey and a study questionnaire. In the prospective study, mobile phlebotomists collected whole blood, serum and a nasopharyngeal or oropharyngeal swab from each participant. Additional blood draws and questionnaires over an approximately 2-month period could optionally be provided by prospective study participants. Before DNA extraction, prospective study blood samples were shipped either frozen or at room temperature. Concerning this clone: Its specific antigen is unknown. Within one base of it there is no much larger clone, and no base qualities were kept.

The immunoSEQ Assay, a bias-controlled multiplex PCR, was used to amplify TCRbeta CDR3 regions from genomic DNA. The authors' analysis ran thus. Within the assay, amplification of reference gene primers was used to estimate how many nucleated cells each sample contained. To quantify the absolute abundance of each unique TCRbeta CDR3 rearrangement, sequence reads were collapsed and filtered. Productive Simpson clonality was computed per sample as the square root of Simpson's diversity index over productive rearrangements. The table comes from immuneACCESS by way of TCRdb, which keeps in-frame sequences with V and J called. Part of the clones is missing from these tables; in studies checked, under half for an unresolved V gene and the rest for unknown reasons. That table furnishes V, J and clone size, whereas the DNA furnished D and trimming. The sample yields 270,000 or so clones; roughly 93% were counted once. Roughly 2.1% of the sample comes from the top ten.

The V and J ends are trimmed by 6 bases and 5 bases, leaving 16 bases between them. CDR1 MDHEN and CDR2 SYDVKM were looked up in the germline V gene. There are 14 amino acids in the CDR3, from cysteine to phenylalanine inclusive. The kept DNA is CDR3 alone, 42 bases in frame from the first base. This receptor was obtained from a woman aged 40 to 50 with acute COVID-19. The V and J segments used are TRBV28 and TRBJ1-1; the D gene is not confidently resolved. The sequenced sample consisted of PBMCs or T cells enriched from blood (not recorded which). The DNA sequence is TGTGCCAGCAGACACTACGTACCGGGAACTGAAGCTTTCTTT. Its protein product is CASRHYVPGTEAFF. With the rest looked up from the reference TRBV28 and TRBJ1-1 genes rather than sequenced, the full variable domain is DVKVTQSSRYLVKRTGEKVFLECVQDMDHENMFWYRQDPGLGLRLIYFSYDVKMKEKGDIPEGYSVSREKKERFSLILESASTNQTSMYLCASRHYVPGTEAFFGQGTRLTVV.